These 10 T cell receptor beta chains share one sample of origin, sequenced in a study of beta chain features in type 1 diabetes. Reverse transcription of all isolated RNA meant that expressed TCRB transcripts were sequenced. Some clones are missing from TCRdb's copy, which holds only in-frame ones; the method was immunoSEQ multiplex PCR. Among about 130,000 clones listed, 9.2% were seen once. Source material: central memory CD4+ T cells from blood. The receptors come from a man between 18 and 35 years old in good health.

The genes are TRBV2 and TRBJ1-6, with no clear D. V gave up 7 bases and J gave up 7 bases, with 11 bases separating them. This CDR3 spans 13 amino acids. Germline CDR1 and CDR2: SNHLY and FYNNEI. CDR3 sequence: CASKAGINSPLHF. The CDR3 coding sequence is TGTGCCAGCAAAGCGGGTATAAATTCACCCCTCCACTTT.

This clone was seen a few times. This sequence joins TRBV30 and TRBJ1-1; D call uncertain. The ends were cut back, 3 bases at V and 0 bases at J, with 8 bases in the middle. The germline gives CDR1 GTSNPN, CDR2 SVGIG (reference sequence). This CDR3 region has 13 residues. The CDR3 reads CAWRISMNTEAFF. DNA for the CDR3: TGTGCCTGGAGGATTAGTATGAACACTGAAGCTTTCTTT.

A few counts support this clone. The rearrangement links TRBV18 to TRBJ2-3; D gene ambiguous. The ends were cut back, 0 bases at V and 2 bases at J, with 3 bases in the middle. CDR3 length: 13 residues. Germline V gives CDR1 KGHSH, CDR2 LQKENI. The CDR3, as DNA: TGTGCCAGCTCACCACCCTCCACAGATACGCAGTATTTT. Its protein product is CASSPPSTDTQYF.

The CDR3 DNA reads as TGTGCCAGCAGCTTAGGGCTAGCGGGGGACTCGCAGTTCTTC. Its translation: CASSLGLAGDSQFF. The V call is TRBV7-9, the J call TRBJ2-1; 10 bases agree with TRBD2. V lost 1 base, J lost 12 bases, and 6 bases stayed unmatched. This CDR3 has 14 amino acids. Germline V gene sequence: CDR1 SEHNR, CDR2 FQNEAQ (reference sequence). The whole variable domain, filled in from reference TRBV7-9 and TRBJ2-1, reads DTGVSQNPRHKITKRGQNVTFRCDPISEHNRLYWYRQTLGQGPEFLTYFQNEAQLEKSRLLSDRFSAERPKGSFSTLEIQRTEQGDSAMYLCASSLGLAGDSQFFGPGTRLTVL.

This clone has more than one count but fewer than ten. CDR3 DNA sequence: TGTGCCACAGACGAACAGGGGGGTTACGAGCAGTACTTC. It yields the protein CATDEQGGYEQYF. This chain connects TRBV28 to TRBJ2-7; 8 bases are shared with TRBD1. The germline V gene encodes CDR1 MDHEN and CDR2 SYDVKM. The J segment lost 4 bases and the V segment lost 10 bases, leaving 9 bases of the junction unmatched. The CDR3 is 13 amino acids.

This clone has just a few counts. The chain recombines TRBV5-1 with TRBJ1-4; D may be TRBD1 (5 bases). CDR1 SGHRS and CDR2 YFSETQ come from the germline V gene. The V and J ends lost 0 bases and 14 bases respectively, with 14 bases between them. The CDR3 spans 13 residues. This chain's CDR3 is CASSLVREGKLFF. The CDR3 DNA sequence: TGCGCCAGCAGCTTGGTCAGGGAAGGAAAGCTGTTTTTT.

This clone has more than one count but fewer than ten. The chain couples TRBV14 to TRBJ1-2, with D possibly being TRBD1 (6 bases). Trimming pared 4 bases from V and 8 bases from J, leaving 20 bases between. The CDR3 spans 15 residues. Germline V lookup: CDR1 SGHDN, CDR2 FVKESK. This chain's CDR3 is CASSLGLGAHRGYTF. CDR3 coding DNA: TGTGCCAGCAGCCTCGGTCTGGGGGCCCATCGGGGCTACACCTTC.

This clone turned up a few times. This chain links TRBV5-4 with TRBJ2-5; no reliable D call. V was cut by 0 bases and J by 5 bases, with 5 bases left in between. Per germline, CDR1 SGHNT and CDR2 YYREEE (reference sequence). The CDR3 totals 12 residues. The CDR3 spells CASSLDWETQYF. The CDR3 DNA reads TGTGCCAGCAGCTTGGACTGGGAGACCCAGTACTTC.

With respect to this clone: The junction departs from the called germline gene at one end, perhaps through a read error. The rearrangement joins TRBV6-6 to TRBJ1-5; 7 positions agree with TRBD1. This CDR3 comprises 15 residues. Germline-derived CDR1 and CDR2 are MNHNY and SVGAGI (reference sequence). In nucleotides, the CDR3 is TGTGCCATCAGTGAGTCGACAGGGACCTACCAGCCCCAGCATTTT. It specifies CAISESTGTYQPQHF.

The chain couples TRBV30 to TRBJ1-2; D ambiguous. V lost 2 bases, J lost 4 bases, and 11 bases lay in between. CDR1 and CDR2 (germline): GTSNPN, SVGIG (reference sequence). This CDR3 is built from 13 residues. CDR3 residues: CAWSNNPVYGYTF. The CDR3 DNA sequence: TGTGCCTGGAGTAATAATCCAGTCTATGGCTACACCTTC.